The T cell receptor beta chain described here comes from a study of post-analysis software for immune sequencing data. Study-wide context: As for disease course, relapsing-remitting, secondary progressive and progressive-relapsing multiple sclerosis were all included.

As regards this clonotype: The antigen is not known.

Carried by the TCR beta cDNA libraries were unique molecular identifiers. One entry per CDR3 protein, called by TCRdb with MiXCR from the PCR reads. The table has approximately 350,000 distinct CDR3 sequences, about a third seen once. V lost 0 bases and J 2 bases, leaving 11 bases between the germline ends. The CDR3 extends over 15 amino acids. Germline V gene sequence: CDR1 LNHNV, CDR2 YYDKDF (reference sequence). Study-wide findings and caveats: With TRBV5-6, TRBV5-1 and TRBV20-1 included, several TRBV segments were more frequent in patients than in controls.

The receptor was derived from a girl aged 10 to 17 with multiple sclerosis. The sequenced sample was blood. The chain combines TRBV15 with TRBJ2-7, with D perhaps matching TRBD2 (6 bases). The CDR3 reads CATSREWSGAYEQYF. The CDR3 DNA reads as TGTGCCACCAGCAGAGAATGGTCGGGGGCCTACGAGCAGTACTTC.